This T cell receptor (beta chain) emerged from a study of shared clonotypes between healthy human individuals. Study observations and caveats: Richness estimates generally favored naive over memory subsets.

A remark on this clone: The antigen is not known.

The protocol was immunoSEQ multiplex PCR, while the TCRdb copy is restricted to in-frame clones and leaves out a portion. The table lists about 600,000 clones, 95% to 96% of them singletons. The CDR3 extends over 14 amino acids. CDR1 is MNHEY and CDR2 is SMNVEV in the germline V gene (reference sequence). V lost 1 base and J lost 4, with 8 bases in between. Cells designated naive CD8 were CD45RO-negative and were positively selected for CCR7, with terminally differentiated effector memory CD45RA+ cells excluded. The receptor comes from a woman between 25 and 40 years old in good health. J is TRBJ1-5 and V is TRBV27, with D perhaps TRBD1 (6 bases). The sample was naive CD8+ T cells sorted from blood. The CDR3 DNA reads as TGTGCCAGCAGTTTATGGCAGGGGAATCAGCCCCAGCATTTT. Protein: CASSLWQGNQPQHF.